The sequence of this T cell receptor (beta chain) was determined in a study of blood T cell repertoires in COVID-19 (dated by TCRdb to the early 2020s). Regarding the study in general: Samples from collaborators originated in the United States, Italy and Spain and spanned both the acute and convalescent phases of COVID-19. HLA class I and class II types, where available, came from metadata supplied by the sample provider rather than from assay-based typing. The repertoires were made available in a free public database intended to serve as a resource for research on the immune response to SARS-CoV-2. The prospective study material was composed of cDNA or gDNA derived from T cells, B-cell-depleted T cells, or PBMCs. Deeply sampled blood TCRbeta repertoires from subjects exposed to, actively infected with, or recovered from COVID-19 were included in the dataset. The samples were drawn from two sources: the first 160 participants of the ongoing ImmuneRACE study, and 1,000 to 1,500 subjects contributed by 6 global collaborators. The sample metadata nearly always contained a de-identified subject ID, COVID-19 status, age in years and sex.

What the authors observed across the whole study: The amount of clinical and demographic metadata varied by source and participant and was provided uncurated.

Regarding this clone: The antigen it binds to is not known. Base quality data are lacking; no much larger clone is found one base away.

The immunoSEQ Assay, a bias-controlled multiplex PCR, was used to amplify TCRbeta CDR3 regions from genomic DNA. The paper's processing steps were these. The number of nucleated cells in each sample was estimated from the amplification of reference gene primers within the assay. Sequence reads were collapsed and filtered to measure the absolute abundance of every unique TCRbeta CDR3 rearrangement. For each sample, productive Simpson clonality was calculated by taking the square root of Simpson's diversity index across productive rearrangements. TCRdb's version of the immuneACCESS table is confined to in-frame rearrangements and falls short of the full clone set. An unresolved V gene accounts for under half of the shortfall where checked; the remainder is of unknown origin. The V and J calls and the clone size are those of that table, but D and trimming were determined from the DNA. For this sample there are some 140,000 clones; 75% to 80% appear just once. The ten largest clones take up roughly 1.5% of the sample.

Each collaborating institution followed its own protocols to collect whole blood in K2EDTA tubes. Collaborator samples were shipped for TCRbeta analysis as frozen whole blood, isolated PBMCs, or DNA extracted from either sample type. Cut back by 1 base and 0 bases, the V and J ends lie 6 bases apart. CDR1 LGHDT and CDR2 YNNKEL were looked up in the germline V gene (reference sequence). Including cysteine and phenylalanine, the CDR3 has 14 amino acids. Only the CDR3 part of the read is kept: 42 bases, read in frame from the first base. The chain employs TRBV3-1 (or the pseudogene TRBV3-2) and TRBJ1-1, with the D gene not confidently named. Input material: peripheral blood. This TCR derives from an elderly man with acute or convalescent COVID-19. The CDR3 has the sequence CASSQVGVNTEAFF. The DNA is TGTGCCAGCAGCCAAGTCGGAGTGAACACTGAAGCTTTCTTT.